Below are 23 T cell receptor beta chains sequenced from a single sample in a study of control samples from healthy donors and cancer patients. The protocol was immunoSEQ multiplex PCR, while the TCRdb copy is restricted to in-frame clones and leaves out a portion. Seen here are approximately 170,000 clones, approximately 90% observed once, and the top ten hold 0.68%. Material for sequencing was blood. The source of these receptors is a woman under 40 in good health.

J is TRBJ2-5 and V is TRBV19, with D perhaps matching TRBD1 (6 bases). Trimming cost V 10 bases and J 0 bases, with 15 bases left between them. In germline, CDR1 is LNHDA, CDR2 SQIVND (reference sequence). The CDR3 sequence is 14 residues long. The chain's CDR3 is CATGGRGDQETQYF. Written as DNA, the CDR3 is TGTGCCACTGGGGGCAGGGGCGACCAAGAGACCCAGTACTTC.

The chain is built from TRBV7-9 and TRBJ1-1; the D is unclear. The CDR3 covers 11 residues. Germline V gene data show CDR1 as SEHNR and CDR2 as FQNEAQ (reference sequence). The ends were cut back, 1 base at V and 6 bases at J, with 3 bases in the middle. CDR3 bases: TGTGCCAGCAGCTTAGATGCTGAAGCTTTCTTT. Protein: CASSLDAEAFF.

The chain recombines TRBV3-1 (or the pseudogene TRBV3-2) with TRBJ2-7; TRBD1 might be the D (5 bases). Per the germline V gene, CDR1 is LGHDT and CDR2 is YNNKEL (reference sequence). The CDR3 has 12 residues. The germline V and J ends were trimmed by 5 bases and 0 bases, with 5 bases remaining between them. The CDR3 DNA sequence: TGTGCCAGCAGCAGGGGCTCCTACGAGCAGTACTTC. Translated, it gives CASSRGSYEQYF.

V and J are TRBV5-4 and TRBJ2-3, with TRBD2 matching 12 bases. This CDR3 has 17 residues. Trimming took 1 base from V and 2 from J; bases not matched to a gene: 5. The germline V gene has CDR1 SGHNT and CDR2 YYREEE (reference sequence). DNA for the CDR3: TGTGCCAGCAGCTTGTTGCTAGCGGGAGGGTCCACAGATACGCAGTATTTT. Translated: CASSLLLAGGSTDTQYF.

This sequence joins TRBV5-1 and TRBJ2-1; TRBD2 is a possible D gene (5 bases). Germline CDR1 and CDR2: SGHRS and YFSETQ. V was pared by 0 bases and J by 0 bases, with 7 bases between. This CDR3 has 15 amino acids. The CDR3 loop reads CASSLAGDSYNEQFF. The CDR3 DNA sequence: TGCGCCAGCAGCTTGGCCGGGGACTCCTACAATGAGCAGTTCTTC.

The chain uses TRBV6-1 and TRBJ2-1; D is possibly TRBD2 (6 bases). The V gene's germline CDR1 is MNHNS and CDR2 SASEGT. The CDR3 is 16 amino acids. V lost 0 bases to trimming and J lost 3 bases, with 12 bases between them. The CDR3 region has the DNA TGTGCCAGCAGTGAAGCTCGCCTAGCGAGCTACAATGAGCAGTTCTTC. As protein: CASSEARLASYNEQFF.

The chain uses TRBV6-5 and TRBJ2-7; D is possibly TRBD1 or TRBD2 (5 bases each). There are 14 residues in the CDR3. V dropped 5 bases and J dropped 3 bases, with 14 bases sitting between them. The germline gives CDR1 MNHEY, CDR2 SVGAGI. CDR3 coding DNA: TGTGCCAGCAGTCCCCTGGGACCGCTCTACGAGCAGTACTTC. It codes for CASSPLGPLYEQYF.

The V and J genes are TRBV2 and TRBJ2-6; no firm D call. The CDR3 runs 15 residues. The ends were cut back, 1 base at V and 0 bases at J, with 4 bases in the middle. Germline V gene lookup returns CDR1 SNHLY and CDR2 FYNNEI. For the CDR3, the DNA is TGTGCCAGCAGTGAAGAGAGCTCTGGGGCCAACGTCCTGACTTTC. Encoded protein: CASSEESSGANVLTF.

The chain joins TRBV3-1 (or the pseudogene TRBV3-2) to TRBJ2-3; D uncertain. This CDR3 spans 13 amino acids. The ends were cut back, 0 bases at V and 8 bases at J, with 9 bases in the middle. Germline V CDR1 and CDR2: LGHDT, YNNKEL (reference sequence). CDR3 nucleotides: TGTGCCAGCAGCCAAGATAATCGAGGTACGCAGTATTTT. It specifies CASSQDNRGTQYF.

The chain links TRBV6-5 to TRBJ2-1, with 11 bases aligning to TRBD2. V was clipped by 7 bases and J by 6 bases; unmatched bases: 2. The germline gives CDR1 MNHEY, CDR2 SVGAGI. The CDR3 is made up of 13 amino acids. In DNA form, the CDR3 reads TGTGCCAGCATTCTAGCGGGAGGCAATGAGCAGTTCTTC. It encodes CASILAGGNEQFF.

This chain uses TRBV27 with TRBJ1-4; TRBD1 matches at 7 bases. This CDR3 spans 14 amino acids. CDR1 and CDR2 from the germline V gene are MNHEY and SMNVEV (reference sequence). V was clipped by 6 bases and J by 8 bases; unmatched bases: 9. The CDR3 region has the DNA TGTGCCAGCAGCTGGACAGGTTATGAGGAAAAACTGTTTTTT. It encodes CASSWTGYEEKLFF.

This clone came up a few times. The V gene is TRBV6-4, the J gene TRBJ1-2, with D uncertain. The germline V gene has CDR1 MRHNA and CDR2 SNTAGT. The V end lost 2 bases, the J end lost 4 bases, and 8 bases lay between the germline ends. The CDR3 consists of 13 residues. The CDR3 loop is CASSDEAGYGYTF. The CDR3 DNA reads TGTGCCAGCAGTGACGAGGCAGGCTATGGCTACACCTTC.

J is TRBJ2-3 and V is TRBV21-1; no check of the table's D call, TRBD1, against the DNA was made. TRBV21-1 is marked as a pseudogene. The CDR3 consists of 17 residues. As DNA, the CDR3 is TGTGCCAGCAGCATACAACAGGGGTCCCGAGGCACAGATACGCAGTATTTT. Its translation: CASSIQQGSRGTDTQYF.

The rearrangement uses TRBV2 and TRBJ1-1, with no clear D. The CDR3 is 13 residues long. V was cut by 2 bases and J by 1 base, with 5 bases left in between. Per the germline V gene, CDR1 is SNHLY and CDR2 is FYNNEI. As DNA, the CDR3 is TGTGCCAGCAGTGAAATCCCGAACACTGAAGCTTTCTTT. It codes for CASSEIPNTEAFF.

The rearrangement links TRBV3-1 (or the pseudogene TRBV3-2) to TRBJ2-7; 8 bases are a match to TRBD1. CDR1 is LGHDT and CDR2 is YNNKEL in the germline V gene (reference sequence). With V trimmed by 2 bases and J by 4 bases, 4 bases remained unmatched. The CDR3 is 14 amino acids. The CDR3 region is CASSQKDRVYEQYF. CDR3 nucleotides: TGTGCCAGCAGCCAAAAGGACAGGGTATACGAGCAGTACTTC.

CDR3 residues: CASSQGLDEKLFF. Written as DNA, the CDR3 is TGTGCCAGTAGTCAGGGCTTGGATGAAAAACTGTTTTTT. The chain links TRBV19 to TRBJ1-4, with D possibly TRBD1 on 5 matching bases. This CDR3 comprises 13 residues. V lost 5 bases, J lost 6 bases, and 10 bases lay in between. CDR1 is LNHDA and CDR2 is SQIVND in the germline V gene (reference sequence).

The chain carries TRBV2 and TRBJ1-6; TRBD1 agrees at 9 bases. V lost 5 bases to trimming and J lost 2 bases; unmatched junction nucleotides: 7. Germline CDR1 is SNHLY and CDR2 is FYNNEI. The CDR3 runs 17 residues. The CDR3: CASSRRDRVTYNSPLHF. For the CDR3, the DNA is TGTGCCAGCAGTAGAAGGGACAGGGTGACCTATAATTCACCCCTCCACTTT.

V usage is TRBV7-2 and J usage is TRBJ2-1, with D possibly being TRBD2 (6 bases). The V end was cut by 6 bases, the J end by 1 base, with 13 bases between. CDR3 length: 15 residues. CDR1 SGHTA and CDR2 FQGNSA come from the germline V gene. This chain's CDR3 is CASSRAGQSYNEQFF. In DNA form, the CDR3 reads TGTGCCAGCAGTAGAGCGGGCCAGTCCTACAATGAGCAGTTCTTC.

The V and J genes are TRBV29-1 and TRBJ2-2; 7 nucleotides agree with TRBD2. This CDR3 spans 13 amino acids. From germline, CDR1 is SQVTM and CDR2 ANQGSEA. J gave up 4 bases and V 7 bases, and 6 bases lay outside the gene matches. CDR3 residues: CSANAGVTGELFF. CDR3 nucleotide sequence: TGCAGCGCCAACGCGGGGGTCACCGGGGAGCTGTTTTTT.

The CDR3: CASSTGTRVYEQYF. As DNA, the CDR3 is TGTGCCAGCAGCACAGGGACTAGGGTCTACGAGCAGTACTTC. The chain couples TRBV13 to TRBJ2-7; 8 bases are shared with TRBD2. Germline V gene sequence: CDR1 PRHDT, CDR2 FYEKMQ (reference sequence). The J segment lost 3 bases and the V segment lost 5 bases, leaving 6 bases of the junction unmatched. This CDR3 contains 14 residues.

The chain has TRBV15 and TRBJ2-7; D gene ambiguous. Trimming stripped 3 bases from V and 3 bases from J, with 12 bases between. In germline, CDR1 is LNHNV, CDR2 YYDKDF (reference sequence). There are 14 residues in the CDR3. This chain's CDR3 is CATSSTGVLYEQYF. DNA for the CDR3: TGTGCCACCAGCAGTACTGGGGTCCTCTACGAGCAGTACTTC.

This chain uses TRBV28 with TRBJ2-7; D is uncertain. Per germline, CDR1 MDHEN and CDR2 SYDVKM. The CDR3 has 13 residues. V was clipped by 7 bases and J by 0 bases, with 10 bases between them. The CDR3 nucleotides read TGTGCCAGCACCCCCACCAGCTCCTACGAGCAGTACTTC. Translation: CASTPTSSYEQYF.

The sample holds one count of this clone. The V and J genes are TRBV5-5 and TRBJ1-5; 8 bases are shared with TRBD1. Losses at the gene ends were 0 bases for V and 5 bases for J; bases not matched to a gene: 4. The CDR3 contains 15 residues. Germline loops: CDR1 SGHKS, CDR2 YYEKEE (reference sequence). CDR3 bases: TGTGCCAGCAGCTTGGGCGGACAGGGTTATCAGCCCCAGCATTTT. Amino acids: CASSLGGQGYQPQHF.